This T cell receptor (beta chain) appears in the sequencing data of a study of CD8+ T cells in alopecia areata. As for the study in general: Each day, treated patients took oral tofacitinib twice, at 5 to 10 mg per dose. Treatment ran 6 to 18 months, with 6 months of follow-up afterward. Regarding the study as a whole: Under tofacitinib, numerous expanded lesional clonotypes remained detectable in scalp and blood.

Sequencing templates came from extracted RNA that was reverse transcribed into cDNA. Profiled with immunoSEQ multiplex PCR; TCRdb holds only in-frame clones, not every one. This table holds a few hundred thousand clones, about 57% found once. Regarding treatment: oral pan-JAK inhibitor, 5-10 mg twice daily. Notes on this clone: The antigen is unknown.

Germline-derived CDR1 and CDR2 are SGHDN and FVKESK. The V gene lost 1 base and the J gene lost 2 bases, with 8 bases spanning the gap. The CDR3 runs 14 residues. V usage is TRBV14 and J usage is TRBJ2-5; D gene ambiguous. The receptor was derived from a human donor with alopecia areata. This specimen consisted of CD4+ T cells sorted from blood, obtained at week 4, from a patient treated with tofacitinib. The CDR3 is CASSQGRRQETQYF. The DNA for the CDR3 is TGTGCCAGCAGCCAAGGAAGGCGTCAAGAGACCCAGTACTTC. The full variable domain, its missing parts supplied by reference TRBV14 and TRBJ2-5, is EAGVTQFPSHSVIEKGQTVTLRCDPISGHDNLYWYRRVMGKEIKFLLHFVKESKQDESGMPNNRFLAERTGGTYSTLKVQPAELEDSGVYFCASSQGRRQETQYFGPGTRLLVL.